These 18 T cell receptor beta chains share one sample of origin, sequenced in a study of blood T cell repertoires in COVID-19. Using immunoSEQ multiplex PCR, the repertoire was profiled, and TCRdb retains in-frame clones only, with some absent. This sample has 100,000 to 150,000 clones; 85% occur once, and the top ten carry 6.6%. Sample: peripheral blood. These receptors all come from a man aged 80 or over with active or convalescent COVID-19.

The rearrangement joins TRBV6-2 or TRBV6-3 to TRBJ1-2; no clear D. Trimming cost V 2 bases and J 5 bases, with 18 bases left between them. CDR3 length: 16 residues. Looked up from germline, CDR1 is MNHEY and CDR2 is SVGEGT. The CDR3, as DNA: TGTGCCAGCAGTTACCCTCCTTCTACCGGGAGTTATGGCTACACCTTC. Translation gives CASSYPPSTGSYGYTF.

The CDR3 reads CASSLGGGRSEQYF. CDR3 nucleotides: TGTGCCAGCAGCTTAGGGGGGGGGCGATCCGAGCAGTACTTC. The V gene is TRBV7-2, the J gene TRBJ2-7; TRBD2 is a possible D gene (7 bases). The CDR3 is 14 amino acids. The germline V gene has CDR1 SGHTA and CDR2 FQGNSA. Between the trimmed V and J ends, which lost 1 base and 6 bases, there was a span of 13 bases.

This rearrangement joins TRBV5-1 to TRBJ2-2, with 9 bases identical to TRBD1. This CDR3 is 16 amino acids long. With V trimmed by 6 bases and J by 4 bases, 10 bases remained unmatched. The germline V gene encodes CDR1 SGHRS and CDR2 YFSETQ. CDR3 in amino acids: CASTLRTGASTGELFF. The CDR3 region has the DNA TGCGCCAGCACGCTTAGGACAGGGGCCAGCACCGGGGAGCTGTTTTTT.

V and J are TRBV20-1 and TRBJ1-1, with no clear D. This CDR3 is 11 amino acids long. The germline CDR1 and CDR2 sequences are DFQATT and SNEGSKA (reference sequence). V was shortened by 5 bases and J by 1 base, with 5 bases between the two germline ends. For the CDR3, the DNA is TGCAGTGCTCACAGGAACACTGAAGCTTTCTTT. Amino acids: CSAHRNTEAFF.

The chain joins TRBV5-1 to TRBJ1-1; TRBD1 might be the D (6 bases). The ends were cut back, 3 bases at V and 11 bases at J, with 17 bases in the middle. From germline, CDR1 is SGHRS and CDR2 YFSETQ. The CDR3 sequence is 13 residues long. The CDR3 here is CASSSRDIPEAFF. The DNA of the CDR3 is TGCGCCAGCAGCTCCAGGGACATCCCCGAGGCTTTCTTT. The whole variable domain, remainder taken from reference TRBV5-1 and TRBJ1-1, is KAGVTQTPRYLIKTRGQQVTLSCSPISGHRSVSWYQQTPGQGLQFLFEYFSETQRNKGNFPGRFSGRQFSNSRSEMNVSTLELGDSALYLCASSSRDIPEAFFGQGTRLTVV.

The chain employs TRBV5-5 and TRBJ2-5; D perhaps matches TRBD2 (6 bases). V was shortened by 3 bases and J by 4 bases, with 16 bases between the two germline ends. CDR1 and CDR2 (germline): SGHKS, YYEKEE (reference sequence). The length of the CDR3 is 15 residues. Written as DNA, the CDR3 is TGTGCCAGCAGCTGGGGGACTGGGGGAGCAGAGACCCAGTACTTC. Translated, it gives CASSWGTGGAETQYF.

The chain is built from TRBV3-1 (or the pseudogene TRBV3-2) and TRBJ2-5, with unresolved D. Germline-derived CDR1 and CDR2 are LGHDT and YNNKEL (reference sequence). Trimming stripped 0 bases from V and 5 bases from J, with 7 bases between. This CDR3 comprises 13 residues. DNA for the CDR3: TGTGCCAGCAGCCAAGAAGTGAGGGAGACCCAGTACTTC. Protein: CASSQEVRETQYF.

The CDR3 region is CASSLKGEGLELFF. The DNA of the CDR3 is TGTGCCAGCAGCTTAAAAGGGGAAGGGCTGGAACTGTTTTTT. The J gene is TRBJ1-4, the V gene TRBV7-2, with D possibly matching TRBD1 (5 bases). Germline lookup yields CDR1 SGHTA and CDR2 FQGNSA. The CDR3 totals 14 residues. Trimming shortened V by 2 bases and J by 12 bases, and 16 bases separated the two germline ends.

The chain employs TRBV7-2 and TRBJ2-2; 13 positions agree with TRBD2. The CDR3 extends over 17 amino acids. Germline trimming cut 4 bases from V and 7 bases from J; bases unmatched to any gene: 9. CDR1 and CDR2 (germline): SGHTA, FQGNSA. The CDR3 protein is CASSSRRTSGSLGELFF. In nucleotides, the CDR3 is TGTGCCAGCAGCTCCCGCAGGACTAGCGGGAGTCTCGGGGAGCTGTTTTTT.

This rearrangement joins TRBV23-1 to TRBJ2-3, with 14 nucleotides matching TRBD2. Being an ORF, TRBV23-1 has a function that is uncertain. With 3 bases clipped from V and 0 bases from J, the junction kept 8 bases outside the gene matches. The length of the CDR3 is 19 residues. The CDR3 DNA is TGCGCCAGCAGTCATCCTTGGACTAGCGGGGGGTGTAGCACAGATACGCAGTATTTT. Amino acid sequence: CASSHPWTSGGCSTDTQYF.

The genes are TRBV29-1 and TRBJ2-5, with D possibly TRBD1 on 6 matching bases. With 3 bases removed from V and 6 bases from J, the gap between germline ends came to 11 bases. Germline V gene lookup returns CDR1 SQVTM and CDR2 ANQGSEA. The CDR3 has 12 residues. CDR3 amino acids: CSVDEGEKTQYF. The CDR3 nucleotides read TGCAGCGTTGATGAGGGGGAGAAGACCCAGTACTTC. Complete variable domain (other parts from reference TRBV29-1 and TRBJ2-5): SAVISQKPSRDICQRGTSLTIQCQVDSQVTMMFWYRQQPGQSLTLIATANQGSEATYESGFVIDKFPISRPNLTFSTLTVSNMSPEDSSIYLCSVDEGEKTQYFGPGTRLLVL.

CDR3 in DNA: TGTGCCATCAGTAGGGCGGGATACGAGCAGTACTTC. It is translated as CAISRAGYEQYF. The V call is TRBV10-3, the J call TRBJ2-7; D is possibly TRBD2 (6 bases). The CDR3 loop spans 12 amino acids. Between the trimmed V and J ends, which lost 5 bases and 4 bases, there was a span of 9 bases. Germline V CDR1 and CDR2: ENHRY, SYGVKD.

About this clone itself: One junction end disagrees with the germline gene, perhaps due to a read error. The genes are TRBV30 and TRBJ1-2, with D hard to call. The germline V gene encodes CDR1 GTSNPN and CDR2 SVGIG (reference sequence). CDR3 length: 11 residues. CDR3 sequence: CAWSVQQTPEF. In nucleotides, the CDR3 is TGTGCCTGGAGTGTTCAACAGACGCCGGAATTC.

This chain joins TRBV5-6 and TRBJ2-7; 7 bases match TRBD2. J was trimmed by 0 bases and V by 3 bases; bases with no gene match: 12. The CDR3 length is 17 residues. Germline lookup yields CDR1 SGHDT and CDR2 YYEEEE. CDR3: CASSSPGGGGGSYEQYF. The CDR3 DNA is TGTGCCAGCAGCTCGCCTGGTGGGGGGGGTGGCTCCTACGAGCAGTACTTC.

The chain has TRBV4-2 and TRBJ1-2; TRBD1 is a possible D gene (5 bases). Per germline, CDR1 LGHNA and CDR2 YNFKEQ. V was trimmed by 1 base and J by 4 bases, leaving 10 bases between them. The CDR3 consists of 14 residues. CDR3 sequence reads: CASSQVAGFYGYTF. The CDR3 DNA sequence: TGTGCCAGCAGCCAAGTGGCAGGGTTCTATGGCTACACCTTC.

The V and J genes are TRBV5-4 and TRBJ1-3; a weak D match, TRBD1 (5 bases). This CDR3 contains 15 residues. Trimming took 2 bases from V and 2 from J, leaving 11 bases between them. Germline CDR1 and CDR2: SGHNT and YYREEE (reference sequence). CDR3 sequence (DNA): TGTGCCAGCAGCTTCCCGGGAGGGGCTGGAAACACCATATATTTT. Translation gives CASSFPGGAGNTIYF.

The genes are TRBV11-2 and TRBJ1-6; 9 bases map to TRBD1. This CDR3 has 15 residues. From germline, CDR1 is SGHAT and CDR2 FQNNGV. J gave up 5 bases and V 2 bases, and 1 base lay outside the gene matches. Here the CDR3 DNA reads TGTGCCAGCAGCTTAACAGGGGGCAATAATTCACCCCTCCACTTT. It is translated as CASSLTGGNNSPLHF.

This clone was recorded once. The rearrangement joins TRBV5-6 to TRBJ1-4; 7 bases fit TRBD1. This CDR3 has 17 amino acids. CDR1 and CDR2 (germline): SGHDT, YYEEEE. Trimming took 3 bases from V and 0 from J; bases not matched to a gene: 8. The CDR3 region has the DNA TGTGCCAGCAGCTCCCGGGACAGACCAACAACTAATGAAAAACTGTTTTTT. Encoded protein: CASSSRDRPTTNEKLFF. The full variable domain, in which reference TRBV5-6 and TRBJ1-4 provide the parts outside the CDR3, is DAGVTQSPTHLIKTRGQQVTLRCSPKSGHDTVSWYQQALGQGPQFIFQYYEEEERQRGNFPDRFSGHQFPNYSSELNVNALLLGDSALYLCASSSRDRPTTNEKLFFGSGTQLSVL.